The clone carrying this TCR beta chain was found many times. Its antigen is still unknown. In the library, individual cDNA molecules carried attached unique molecular identifiers. TCRdb ran MiXCR on the 5' RACE reads and lists one entry per CDR3 protein. This sample carries around 80,000 distinct CDR3 sequences, roughly 12% of them seen once, and the ten largest clones take around 3.5%. This record belongs to a study of early T cells in non-severe SARS-CoV-2 infection. Overall study: Investigators sequenced bulk RNA drawn from unsorted whole blood, and chains remained unpaired.

General study results and limits: Using VDJdb, the matching emphasized anti-spike CD8 responses while missing private and CD4 specificities.

Looked up from germline, CDR1 is SEHNR and CDR2 is FQNEAQ (reference sequence). CDR3 length equals 13 residues. V lost 4 bases to trimming and J lost 0 bases, with 7 bases between them. The specimen was whole blood. The V call is TRBV7-9, the J call TRBJ2-7; no firm D call. The sequence derives from an adult who was a healthcare worker with PCR-confirmed SARS-CoV-2 infection or an uninfected control (not recorded which). The CDR3 loop is CASSSRVSYEQYF. The CDR3, as DNA: TGTGCCAGCAGCTCTAGGGTCTCCTACGAGCAGTACTTC.